The present T cell receptor beta chain was sequenced within a study of identical twins. General study findings and limits: Interpretation of the results relied on cross-sectional statistical analysis and not on following the same donors. For out-of-frame alpha sequences shared by twins, low generation probability was in excess.

Healthy Caucasians alone served as donors. The germline CDR1 and CDR2 sequences are MNHEY and SMNVEV (reference sequence). The V gene lost 5 bases and the J gene lost 0 bases, with 14 bases spanning the gap. The CDR3 has 15 amino acids. One entry per CDR3 protein, called by TCRdb with MiXCR from the 5' RACE reads. This sample has 250,000 or so distinct CDR3 sequences, with 6.5% to 9.5% found just once. This clonotype showed up many times. The antigen remains unidentified. Another study also made use of these data, one on yellow fever vaccine responses in identical twins.

J is TRBJ2-7 and V is TRBV27; a possible D gene is TRBD1 (6 bases). The sequencing input was CD8+ T cells sorted from blood. The sequence was obtained from a woman between 18 and 30 years old in good health. The CDR3 loop is CASSLRDTYSYEQYF. The CDR3, as DNA: TGTGCCAGCAGTCTCCGGGACACCTACTCCTACGAGCAGTACTTC.